The 18 T cell receptor beta chains below all came from one sample that was sequenced in a study of blood T cell repertoires in COVID-19. Here immunoSEQ multiplex PCR was the method, and the copy in TCRdb shows in-frame clones only, minus some. The top ten hold approximately 1.4% of the sample, which has approximately 240,000 clones, about four fifths seen once. Sequencing was done on a sample of PBMCs or T cells enriched from blood (not recorded which). Receptors originate from a woman in her forties with acute COVID-19.

This clone was detected once. The V call is TRBV19, the J call TRBJ2-5; 8 nucleotides align to TRBD2. V was clipped by 10 bases and J by 5 bases; unmatched bases: 15. This CDR3 has 15 amino acids. CDR1 is LNHDA, CDR2 SQIVND, per germline (reference sequence). CDR3 in DNA: TGTGCCACCTCAGGAGGAGCGGGAGTGCGGGAGACCCAGTACTTC. Residues: CATSGGAGVRETQYF.

The chain couples TRBV27 to TRBJ2-3, with D maybe TRBD2 (5 bases). Germline values: CDR1 MNHEY, CDR2 SMNVEV (reference sequence). The CDR3 loop spans 16 amino acids. Trimming took off 5 bases at V and 2 bases at J, with 17 bases between the two ends. CDR3 sequence (DNA): TGTGCCAGCAGTCCCGATTTTCTAGCTCCCACAGATACGCAGTATTTT. It translates to CASSPDFLAPTDTQYF.

The chain links TRBV2 to TRBJ2-3; D might be TRBD2 (5 bases). This CDR3 has 14 residues. Between the trimmed V and J ends, which lost 6 bases and 2 bases, there was a span of 12 bases. The germline gives CDR1 SNHLY, CDR2 FYNNEI. CDR3 DNA sequence: TGTGCCAGCAGCGAGGAGGCCTACACAGATACGCAGTATTTT. Translating it yields CASSEEAYTDTQYF.

This chain uses TRBV4-3 with TRBJ2-2; 11 positions agree with TRBD1. V trimming: 1 base; J trimming: 3 bases; junction bases outside the gene matches: 1. The CDR3 runs to 16 residues. CDR1 and CDR2 (germline): LGHNA, YSLEER. This chain's CDR3 is CASSQGDRGYTGELFF. CDR3 coding DNA: TGCGCCAGCAGCCAAGGGGACAGGGGGTACACCGGGGAGCTGTTTTTT.

CDR3 region: CASSFQSETGELFF. CDR3 DNA sequence: TGCGCCAGCAGCTTTCAGTCAGAAACCGGGGAGCTGTTTTTT. The chain employs TRBV5-1 and TRBJ2-2; D not resolved. Germline V gene data show CDR1 as SGHRS and CDR2 as YFSETQ. The CDR3 contains 14 residues. Trimming pared 2 bases from V and 5 bases from J, leaving 10 bases between. The variable domain in full, with the rest retrieved from reference TRBV5-1 and TRBJ2-2, is KAGVTQTPRYLIKTRGQQVTLSCSPISGHRSVSWYQQTPGQGLQFLFEYFSETQRNKGNFPGRFSGRQFSNSRSEMNVSTLELGDSALYLCASSFQSETGELFFGEGSRLTVL.

The sample holds one count of this clone. Other nucleotide sequences in the sample specify the same CDR3. The V gene is TRBV19, the J gene TRBJ1-2; 7 bases agree with TRBD1. J lost 3 bases, V lost 4 bases, and 2 bases had no gene match. CDR3 length: 13 residues. The germline gives CDR1 LNHDA, CDR2 SQIVND (reference sequence). The CDR3 nucleotides are TGTGCCAGTAGTAGAACAGGGGACTATGGCTACACCTTC. Residues: CASSRTGDYGYTF.

The chain uses TRBV25-1 and TRBJ2-7; 10 bases fit TRBD1. Germline V gene data show CDR1 as MGHDK and CDR2 as SYGVNS. V lost 7 bases, J lost 7 bases, and 4 bases stayed unmatched. This CDR3 spans 12 amino acids. The CDR3 nucleotides read TGTGCCAGCACCAGGACAGGGGGGGAGCAGTACTTC. Its translation: CASTRTGGEQYF.

The V call is TRBV28, the J call TRBJ2-5; 14 nucleotides line up with TRBD2. The CDR3 sequence is 15 residues long. Germline CDR1 reads MDHEN; CDR2 reads SYDVKM. The trim removed 6 bases at V and 5 bases at J, leaving 5 bases unmatched. CDR3 coding DNA: TGTGCCAGCAGGGGACTAGCGGGAGTAGGGGAGACCCAGTACTTC. Its translation is CASRGLAGVGETQYF. The full variable domain, completed using reference TRBV28 and TRBJ2-5, is DVKVTQSSRYLVKRTGEKVFLECVQDMDHENMFWYRQDPGLGLRLIYFSYDVKMKEKGDIPEGYSVSREKKERFSLILESASTNQTSMYLCASRGLAGVGETQYFGPGTRLLVL.

This clone was seen just once. The chain is built from TRBV13 and TRBJ2-3, with a tentative D call TRBD2 (6 bases). Trimming pared 2 bases from V and 6 bases from J, leaving 12 bases between. Germline loops: CDR1 PRHDT, CDR2 FYEKMQ (reference sequence). The CDR3 has 14 residues. The CDR3 sequence is CASSLTGELDTQYF. The CDR3 region has the DNA TGTGCCAGCAGCTTAACGGGGGAGCTTGATACGCAGTATTTT.

This clone was detected a few times. V is TRBV2 and J is TRBJ2-5; D perhaps matches TRBD2 (5 bases). This CDR3 contains 14 residues. Germline assignment: CDR1 SNHLY and CDR2 FYNNEI. The ends were cut back, 4 bases at V and 2 bases at J, with 11 bases in the middle. The CDR3 DNA reads as TGTGCCAGCAGTGTATCGACTACGCAAGAGACCCAGTACTTC. Protein: CASSVSTTQETQYF. The variable domain in full, with the rest retrieved from reference TRBV2 and TRBJ2-5, is EPEVTQTPSHQVTQMGQEVILRCVPISNHLYFYWYRQILGQKVEFLVSFYNNEISEKSEIFDDQFSVERPDGSNFTLKIRSTKLEDSAMYFCASSVSTTQETQYFGPGTRLLVL.

The chain couples TRBV7-3 to TRBJ2-2; 8 bases map to TRBD1. The junction had 1 base not matched to a gene; V was cut back by 3 bases and J by 1 base. The length of the CDR3 is 15 residues. Per germline, CDR1 SGHTA and CDR2 FQGTGA. CDR3 sequence (DNA): TGTGCCAGCAGCTTGGGGACAGGGAACACCGGGGAGCTGTTTTTT. Its protein is CASSLGTGNTGELFF.

In its sample, this clone was seen once. The chain has TRBV11-2 and TRBJ2-1; 12 bases match TRBD2. Germline CDR1 is SGHAT and CDR2 is FQNNGV. With V trimmed by 5 bases and J by 9 bases, 5 bases remained unmatched. There are 14 residues in the CDR3. CDR3 sequence reads: CASSRLAGEAEQFF. DNA of the CDR3: TGTGCCAGCAGCCGACTAGCGGGAGAGGCTGAGCAGTTCTTC.

This chain joins TRBV2 and TRBJ1-5; TRBD1 matches at 9 bases. Per the germline V gene, CDR1 is SNHLY and CDR2 is FYNNEI. Germline trimming cut 7 bases from V and 4 bases from J; bases unmatched to any gene: 8. The CDR3 is 15 residues long. The CDR3: CASTIAGTGNQPQHF. For the CDR3, the DNA is TGTGCCAGCACCATCGCCGGGACAGGGAATCAGCCCCAGCATTTT. The full variable domain, its missing parts supplied by reference TRBV2 and TRBJ1-5, is EPEVTQTPSHQVTQMGQEVILRCVPISNHLYFYWYRQILGQKVEFLVSFYNNEISEKSEIFDDQFSVERPDGSNFTLKIRSTKLEDSAMYFCASTIAGTGNQPQHFGDGTRLSIL.

The chain is built from TRBV7-2 and TRBJ1-4; weak D call: TRBD1 (5 bases). Germline assignment: CDR1 SGHTA and CDR2 FQGNSA. There are 14 residues in the CDR3. Trimming removed 5 bases at V and 8 bases at J, with 15 bases between. The CDR3 spells CASSLPGGREKLFF. CDR3 nucleotide sequence: TGTGCCAGCAGCCTCCCCGGGGGGAGGGAAAAACTGTTTTTT.

This clone was observed a few times. The chain uses TRBV4-3 and TRBJ2-7; perhaps TRBD1 as D (6 bases). Germline V gene lookup returns CDR1 LGHNA and CDR2 YSLEER. Trimming removed 0 bases from V and 0 bases from J, with 12 bases in between. The CDR3 totals 16 residues. CDR3 DNA sequence: TGCGCCAGCAGCCAAGAGGGGCAGGACAGCTCCTACGAGCAGTACTTC. Translated, it gives CASSQEGQDSSYEQYF.

This chain uses TRBV4-3 with TRBJ1-1, with D possibly being TRBD1 (6 bases). The CDR3 extends over 13 amino acids. Germline V gene lookup returns CDR1 LGHNA and CDR2 YSLEER. V shed 0 bases and J shed 11 bases, with 13 bases lying between them. CDR3 sequence (DNA): TGCGCCAGCAGCCAAGACCGGGGACAAGGGGCTTTCTTT. This sequence encodes CASSQDRGQGAFF.

Note on this clone: One end of the junction varies from germline; a read error may be responsible. The sample has other DNA sequences that encode this CDR3 too. The rearrangement joins TRBV24-1 to TRBJ2-1; 7 bases agree with TRBD2. The CDR3 totals 16 residues. Germline CDR1 reads KGHDR; CDR2 reads SFDVKD. In nucleotides, the CDR3 is TGTGCCACTAGTGATTGGGCAGGCGGGGGTTCCAATGAGCAGTTCTTC. Its translation: CATSDWAGGGSNEQFF.

CDR3 DNA: TGTGCCAGCAGCTCCGCATCCTACAGAGGGCTATCCTATGGCTACACCTTC. Amino acid sequence: CASSSASYRGLSYGYTF. The J gene is TRBJ1-2, the V gene TRBV7-2; no clear D. Germline CDR1 SGHTA, CDR2 FQGNSA. Trimming left V 4 bases short and J 4 bases short, with 22 bases between. CDR3 length: 17 amino acids.